A selection of T cell receptor beta chains follows, all from one sample in a study of T cells in localized non-small cell lung cancer. Clones were read by immunoSEQ multiplex PCR, and TCRdb kept only the in-frame ones, dropping some. The sample carries 25,000 to 35,000 clones, roughly 91% recorded once. The source material was peripheral blood, sampled before any cancer treatment. These receptors were collected from a female donor aged 60 or older with stage I lung adenocarcinoma. CDR3s include the opening cysteine and the closing phenylalanine or tryptophan. Fields, in order: V gene, J gene, clone size, D gene, CDR3 protein, CDR3 DNA. A D gene is named only where the DNA matches it firmly. Expanded clones are given a class, and other clones once, few, many or no size at all.

TRBV5-6	TRBJ2-1	.	TRBD2	CASSLTSGGYNEQFF	TGTGCCAGCAGCTTGACTAGCGGGGGTTACAATGAGCAGTTCTTC
TRBV19	TRBJ1-2	.	TRBD1	CASSTGQGNGYTF	TGTGCCAGTAGTACAGGACAGGGAAATGGCTACACCTTC
TRBV7-8	TRBJ1-3	.	.	CASTTAGAGNTIYF	TGTGCCAGCACGACGGCAGGGGCAGGAAACACCATATATTTT
TRBV28	TRBJ1-2	.	TRBD1	CASRPPGQAYGYTF	TGTGCCAGCAGGCCTCCGGGACAGGCCTATGGCTACACCTTC
TRBV5-8	TRBJ2-3	.	TRBD2	CASSKGTSGSTDTQYF	TGTGCCAGCAGCAAGGGGACTAGCGGGAGCACAGATACGCAGTATTTT
TRBV15	TRBJ1-3	once	.	CATSGPTPGNTIYF	TGTGCCACCAGCGGACCCACCCCTGGAAACACCATATATTTT
TRBV7-2	TRBJ2-5	.	TRBD2	CASLAGGGETQYF	TGTGCCAGTCTAGCGGGAGGGGGAGAGACCCAGTACTTC
TRBV6-1	TRBJ1-4	once	.	CASSESDPGDEKLFF	TGTGCCAGCAGTGAAAGTGACCCGGGAGATGAAAAACTGTTTTTT
TRBV30	TRBJ1-2	.	.	CAWSGYRGRAGYGYTF	TGTGCCTGGAGTGGGTATCGAGGCAGGGCGGGCTATGGCTACACCTTC
TRBV11-2	TRBJ2-7	.	TRBD2	CASSLRTSGTPTIGYEQYF	TGTGCCAGCAGCCTCCGGACTAGCGGGACCCCCACGATCGGTTACGAGCAGTACTTC
TRBV27	TRBJ2-5	.	.	CASSLNRVGRGEETQYF	TGTGCCAGCAGTTTAAACCGTGTAGGCAGGGGAGAAGAGACCCAGTACTTC
TRBV7-3	TRBJ2-3	.	TRBD2	CASSPSSGSFLGTQYF	TGTGCCAGCAGCCCCTCTAGCGGGAGTTTTCTAGGTACGCAGTATTTT
TRBV5-4	TRBJ2-2	.	.	CASSYKQVTGELFF	TGTGCCAGCAGCTACAAACAGGTTACCGGGGAGCTGTTTTTT
TRBV19	TRBJ1-4	.	TRBD1	CASSIGTGIANEKLFF	TGTGCCAGTAGTATCGGGACAGGGATTGCTAATGAAAAACTGTTTTTT
TRBV30	TRBJ2-5	.	TRBD1	CAWSGTGKEETQYF	TGTGCCTGGAGTGGGACAGGGAAGGAGGAGACCCAGTACTTC
TRBV5-4	TRBJ2-2	few	.	CASSLAPGELFF	TGTGCCAGCAGCTTGGCCCCCGGGGAGCTGTTTTTT
TRBV10-2	TRBJ1-1	.	.	CASSESGVGNTEAFF	TGCGCCAGCAGTGAGTCCGGTGTCGGGAACACTGAAGCTTTCTTT
TRBV5-5	TRBJ1-3	.	.	CASSTMASGNTIYF	TGTGCCAGCAGCACCATGGCCTCTGGAAACACCATATATTTT
TRBV27	TRBJ1-2	once	.	CASSFPTFRSRTRGLYGYTF	TGTGCCAGCAGTTTCCCCACTTTCCGGTCGCGCACGAGGGGATTGTATGGCTACACCTTC
TRBV5-1	TRBJ2-7	.	.	CASSWRWSRDEQYF	TGCGCCAGCAGCTGGAGGTGGTCGAGAGACGAGCAGTACTTC
TRBV5-1	TRBJ1-1	.	.	CASSEGIEGVNTEAFF	TGCGCCAGCAGCGAGGGGATAGAGGGGGTGAACACTGAAGCTTTCTTT
TRBV28	TRBJ2-1	.	TRBD1	CASSLEQGAYNEQFF	TGTGCCAGCAGTTTGGAACAGGGGGCCTACAATGAGCAGTTCTTC